Here is one TCR beta chain with its context. The data derive from a study of cytomegalovirus exposure and HLA in healthy donors. Vbeta (60) and Jbeta (13) primers were used in the PCR. This table comes from immunoSEQ multiplex PCR, and its TCRdb copy is limited to in-frame clones, with some not included. In the table there are fewer than 200,000 clones, roughly four fifths of which are singletons. Trimming left V 4 bases short and J 8 bases short, with 14 bases between. Germline loops: CDR1 SGHRS, CDR2 YFSETQ. This CDR3 comprises 13 residues. The origin of this receptor is a man aged 50 or older in good health and CMV-seronegative. Sample: PBMCs. The V and J genes are TRBV5-1 and TRBJ2-3; D might be TRBD2 (6 bases). The CDR3 sequence: CASSPSLAGTQYF. The CDR3 nucleotides are TGCGCCAGCAGCCCCTCACTAGCCGGTACGCAGTATTTT.